The sequence of this T cell receptor (beta chain) was determined in a study of cytomegalovirus exposure and HLA in healthy donors. With 2 bases removed from V and 3 bases from J, the gap between germline ends came to 9 bases. Germline CDR1 is SGHNT and CDR2 is YYREEE (reference sequence). The CDR3 runs 13 residues. PCR primers comprised 60 Vbeta and 13 Jbeta primers. Method: immunoSEQ multiplex PCR; TCRdb's copy keeps in-frame clones and lacks some. Among about 98,000 clones listed, over 60% were seen once. The specimen was PBMCs. The J gene is TRBJ2-7, the V gene TRBV5-4; D unclear. The sequence came from a man aged 60 to 75 in good health and CMV-seropositive. CDR3 in amino acids: CASSFFPGYEQYF. The CDR3 nucleotides are TGTGCCAGCAGCTTCTTCCCGGGCTACGAGCAGTACTTC.